Following are 10 T cell receptor beta chains from one sample sequenced in a study of blood T cell repertoires in COVID-19. Data came from immunoSEQ multiplex PCR; TCRdb stores just in-frame clones and leaves some out. The data contain 200,000 to 250,000 clones, less than 85% of them singletons. The specimen was peripheral blood. The receptors stem from a woman in her 70s with acute or convalescent COVID-19.

The V gene is TRBV5-6, the J gene TRBJ1-2; 7 positions agree with TRBD1. The junction had 10 bases not matched to a gene; V was cut back by 4 bases and J by 7 bases. This CDR3 has 14 residues. In germline, CDR1 is SGHDT, CDR2 YYEEEE. Written as DNA, the CDR3 is TGTGCCAGCAGCCCATCGACAGGGTTGGTTGGCTACACCTTC. It yields the protein CASSPSTGLVGYTF.

This clone has a handful of counts. The V and J genes are TRBV28 and TRBJ2-7; 8 bases fit TRBD2. This CDR3 region has 17 residues. Germline-derived CDR1 and CDR2 are MDHEN and SYDVKM. The ends lost 1 base at V and 5 bases at J; junction bases unmatched: 13. The CDR3 is CASSLSAGAISGHEQYF. The CDR3 region has the DNA TGTGCCAGCAGTTTATCAGCGGGAGCCATCTCTGGACACGAGCAGTACTTC.

The chain combines TRBV5-1 with TRBJ2-1; 10 bases align to TRBD2. The germline CDR1 and CDR2 sequences are SGHRS and YFSETQ. There are 15 residues in the CDR3. Losses at the gene ends were 4 bases for V and 4 bases for J; bases not matched to a gene: 5. The CDR3 coding sequence is TGCGCCAGCAGCGTTGCTAGCGGGGGTTACAATGAGCAGTTCTTC. Translated, it gives CASSVASGGYNEQFF.

This clone showed up just a few times. The chain employs TRBV11-3 and TRBJ2-7, with 7 bases identical to TRBD2. The germline V gene encodes CDR1 SGHNT and CDR2 YENEEA. The J segment lost 8 bases and the V segment lost 3 bases, leaving 4 bases of the junction unmatched. The CDR3 has 12 residues. The CDR3 here is CASSLTSNQQYF. The CDR3 DNA reads as TGTGCCAGCAGCTTGACTAGCAACCAGCAGTACTTC.

The chain has TRBV5-4 and TRBJ2-1, with TRBD1 matching over 10 bases. Germline trimming cut 4 bases from V and 2 bases from J; bases unmatched to any gene: 6. The CDR3 has 16 residues. Germline CDR1 reads SGHNT; CDR2 reads YYREEE (reference sequence). CDR3 in amino acids: CASSRGGTGAYNEQFF. The DNA for the CDR3 is TGTGCCAGCAGCCGCGGCGGGACAGGGGCCTACAATGAGCAGTTCTTC.

This sequence joins TRBV5-1 and TRBJ2-7, with D uncertain. CDR3 length: 13 residues. Looked up from germline, CDR1 is SGHRS and CDR2 is YFSETQ. Trimming shortened V by 5 bases and J by 2 bases, and 11 bases separated the two germline ends. CDR3 residues: CASSRQEPYEQYF. For the CDR3, the DNA is TGCGCCAGCAGTAGGCAGGAACCCTACGAGCAGTACTTC.

This chain joins TRBV27 and TRBJ1-2; TRBD1 matches 8 bases. The CDR3 covers 15 residues. Germline trimming cut 5 bases from V and 5 bases from J; bases unmatched to any gene: 10. From germline, CDR1 is MNHEY and CDR2 SMNVEV (reference sequence). DNA of the CDR3: TGTGCCAGCAGTCCTAGGACAGGGACCCTTTATGGCTACACCTTC. Protein: CASSPRTGTLYGYTF.

The chain is built from TRBV2 and TRBJ1-5, with TRBD1 identical over 8 bases. Germline trimming cut 7 bases from V and 6 bases from J; bases unmatched to any gene: 5. CDR1 and CDR2 (germline): SNHLY, FYNNEI. The CDR3 covers 13 residues. The CDR3 nucleotides are TGTGCCAGCATGGGACAGGTCAGTCAGCCCCAGCATTTT. Amino acids: CASMGQVSQPQHF.

This rearrangement joins TRBV7-6 to TRBJ2-2; the match to TRBD2 covers 14 bases. The germline CDR1 and CDR2 sequences are SGHVS and FNYEAQ. The CDR3 length is 15 residues. The V segment lost 4 bases and the J segment 8 bases; nucleotides outside the gene matches: 3. The CDR3 DNA follows: TGTGCCAGCAGCTCGGGACTAGCGGGAGCAGGGGAGCTGTTTTTT. It codes for CASSSGLAGAGELFF.

V is TRBV25-1 and J is TRBJ2-7; 10 bases fit TRBD1. The germline V gene encodes CDR1 MGHDK and CDR2 SYGVNS. The CDR3 totals 15 residues. The V and J ends lost 0 bases and 5 bases, in that order; junction bases with no gene match: 4. In DNA form, the CDR3 reads TGTGCCAGCAGTGAATACAGACAGGGGGCGGACGAGCAGTACTTC. It encodes CASSEYRQGADEQYF.